This TCR beta chain was recovered during a study of regulatory T cells in long-lasting Graves disease. Study results and limitations: Preferential use of TRBV28, TRBJ1-2 and TRBJ2-5 was seen in persistent disease. Analyses excluded thyroid tissue, covering peripheral blood alone.

Relying on iRepertoire HTBI primers and Arm-PCR of CDR3 regions, the team built TCR beta libraries. TCRdb re-analysed the multiplex PCR reads in MiXCR, keeping a single row per CDR3 protein. The repertoire includes 450,000 to 650,000 distinct CDR3 sequences, 15% to 20% of them detected once, and more than 20% sits in the top ten. The sample's time point: newly diagnosed GD, antithyroid drugs for less than 3 months. Isolated PBMC RNA provided the starting material for the TCR library. From germline, CDR1 is MNHEY and CDR2 SMNVEV (reference sequence). V was pared by 6 bases and J by 10 bases, with 13 bases between. This CDR3 has 13 residues. Details on this clonotype: What it recognizes is unknown.

This sample was also put to use in a study of T cells in Graves' hyperthyroidism and ophthalmopathy. That source notes: First-round RT-PCR with HTBI primers amplified the TCR CDR3 region.

Source: peripheral blood mononuclear cells (PBMCs), taken at new diagnosis, from a patient treated with antithyroid drugs. This sequence was found in a woman aged 35 to 59 with Graves disease. This chain links TRBV27 with TRBJ1-6; D gene unclear. The CDR3 DNA is TGTGCCAGCAGGCTACAGATGGGATCACCCCTCCACTTT. It yields the protein CASRLQMGSPLHF.